This TCR beta chain was recorded in a study of blood T cell repertoires in COVID-19. Method: immunoSEQ multiplex PCR; TCRdb's copy keeps in-frame clones and lacks some. The sample lists under 110,000 clones; about four fifths were seen once. The CDR3 consists of 15 residues. Germline V CDR1 and CDR2: SQVTM, ANQGSEA. V trimming: 6 bases; J trimming: 0 bases; junction bases outside the gene matches: 8. The gene calls are TRBV29-1 and TRBJ2-4; 7 bases are shared with TRBD1. The sample consisted of peripheral blood. The clonotype originates from a woman aged 55-70 years with acute or convalescent COVID-19. The CDR3 coding sequence is TGCAGCGTCATGGGGGACAGCCTAGCCAAAAACATTCAGTACTTC. The encoded protein is CSVMGDSLAKNIQYF.